These T cell receptor beta chains were read from a single sample in a study of molecular identifiers for immune sequencing clone quantification. TCRdb fed the PCR reads into MiXCR, producing one record per CDR3 protein. The sample lists more than 35,000 distinct CDR3 sequences; roughly 19% were seen once. Sequencing was performed on naive CD8+ T cells from blood, with Jurkat cell RNA spiked in. The receptors stem from a human donor in good health. Some libraries in this study had Jurkat cell RNA spiked in. CDR3s include the opening cysteine and the closing phenylalanine or tryptophan. Each record gives: D gene, J gene, V gene, CDR3 length, clone size, CDR3 DNA, CDR3 protein. A D gene is named only where the DNA matches it firmly. Size is omitted from some rows. Given values are once, few, many or a class for expanded clones.

>NA|TRBJ2-3|TRBV12-3/TRBV12-4|18|many
TGTGCCAGCAGTACAATCCCGGGGCTCTCCGCGGGCACAGATACGCAGTATTTT
CASSTIPGLSAGTDTQYF
>NA|TRBJ2-7|TRBV12-3/TRBV12-4|12|NA
TGTGCCAGCATGAGTTTGGCCTACGAGCAGTACTTC
CASMSLAYEQYF
>TRBD1|TRBJ2-3|TRBV5-6|14|many
TGTGCCAGCAGACCAGGGACAGGGGTAGATACGCAGTATTTT
CASRPGTGVDTQYF
>NA|TRBJ1-1|TRBV7-9|14|NA
TGTGCCAGCAGCTTAGCCCGCGGAAACACTGAAGCTTTCTTT
CASSLARGNTEAFF
>NA|TRBJ1-5|TRBV19|16|many
TGTGCCAGTAGTATTTGGCTTAATGGGGGCAATCAGCCCCAGCATTTT
CASSIWLNGGNQPQHF
>NA|TRBJ2-1|TRBV19|12|few
TGTGCCAGTAGTCTAATAGGACTGGAGCAGTTCTTC
CASSLIGLEQFF
>TRBD2|TRBJ2-7|TRBV27|17|many
TGTGCCAGCAGTCCCGGACCCGGACTAGCGCAGTACTACGAGCAGTACTTC
CASSPGPGLAQYYEQYF
>NA|TRBJ2-5|TRBV19|14|few
TGTGCCAGTAGTATAGAGGGAGCCGAAGAGACCCAGTACTTC
CASSIEGAEETQYF
>TRBD1|TRBJ2-4|TRBV7-9|15|many
TGTGCCAGCAGCTCAAGTGGGGCAGGGGGTGACATTCAGTACTTC
CASSSSGAGGDIQYF
>NA|TRBJ2-1|TRBV4-3|17|many
TGCGCCAGCAGCCAAGAGATCCCCACCCGCAACTACAATGAGCAGTTCTTC
CASSQEIPTRNYNEQFF
>TRBD1|TRBJ2-1|TRBV20-1|13|NA
TGCAGTGCCCCGGCCGGGACAGCCGAGGAGCAGTTCTTC
CSAPAGTAEEQFF
>NA|TRBJ2-7|TRBV14|13|many
TGTGCCAGCAGCCAAGGGCCTGCGAGCGAGCAGTACTTC
CASSQGPASEQYF
>TRBD2|TRBJ2-3|TRBV12-3/TRBV12-4|17|many
TGTGCCAGCAGTGACTGGCTAGCGGGAGCCCTCACAGATACGCAGTATTTT
CASSDWLAGALTDTQYF
>NA|TRBJ2-2|TRBV29-1|12|NA
TGCAGCGTTGTGTGGGACACCGGGGAGCTGTTTTTT
CSVVWDTGELFF
>NA|TRBJ2-3|TRBV7-9|14|many
TGTGCCGGGGCCCAGGGCTCTAGCACAGATACGCAGTATTTT
CAGAQGSSTDTQYF
>TRBD2|TRBJ2-3|TRBV19|14|many
TGTGCCAGTACCCACCTAGCGGGAGCAGATACGCAGTATTTT
CASTHLAGADTQYF
>NA|TRBJ2-1|TRBV27|12|many
TGTGCCAGCAGGGACCCTCCCAATGAGCAGTTCTTC
CASRDPPNEQFF
>TRBD2|TRBJ2-7|TRBV10-3|17|NA
TGTGCCATCAGTGAGTCGACTGCGGCGGGAGGGCCCTACGAGCAGTACTTC
CAISESTAAGGPYEQYF
>TRBD1|TRBJ2-2|TRBV7-2|16|many
TGTGCCAGCAGCCCCTACAGGGGGCTTTCCACCGGGGAGCTGTTTTTT
CASSPYRGLSTGELFF
>NA|TRBJ2-5|TRBV4-1|15|NA
TGCGCCAGCAGCTCCCACCGACGGGGGCAGGAGACCCAGTACTTC
CASSSHRRGQETQYF
>NA|TRBJ2-1|TRBV12-3/TRBV12-4|11|many
TGTGCCAGCTCGGAGGGCAATGAGCAGTTCTTC
CASSEGNEQFF
>NA|TRBJ2-1|TRBV12-3/TRBV12-4|14|many
TGTGCCAGCAGTTTAGGCCTGGGGGACAATGAGCAGTTCTTC
CASSLGLGDNEQFF
>TRBD1|TRBJ1-4|TRBV6-5|17|many
TGTGCCAGCAGTTACTCGATCGCCGGGACAGGGGGTGAAAAACTGTTTTTT
CASSYSIAGTGGEKLFF
>NA|TRBJ2-7|TRBV20-1|14|NA
TGCAGTGCACCACGGCGGGACACCTCCTACGAGCAGTACTTC
CSAPRRDTSYEQYF
>NA|TRBJ2-3|TRBV5-6|15|many
TGTGCCAGCAGCCTTTACGAATGGGTCACAGATACGCAGTATTTT
CASSLYEWVTDTQYF
>NA|TRBJ2-1|TRBV7-2|15|many
TGTGCCAGCAGTCCAAGCGGAGCCTTCTACAATGAGCAGTTCTTC
CASSPSGAFYNEQFF
>TRBD2|TRBJ2-7|TRBV4-3|20|NA
TGCGCCAGCAGCCAAGGGCCTGGTGGACTAGCGGGCTCGCCATCCTACGAGCAGTACTTC
CASSQGPGGLAGSPSYEQYF
>TRBD1|TRBJ2-7|TRBV5-1|14|NA
TGCGCCAGCAGCTTGGACAGGGGAACCTACGAGCAGTACTTC
CASSLDRGTYEQYF
>NA|TRBJ2-7|TRBV27|13|many
TGTGCCAGCAGTTTCGGACCAGGCTACGAGCAGTACTTC
CASSFGPGYEQYF